Listed below are T cell receptor beta chains from one sample, sequenced in a study of spatial heterogeneity in lung cancer. MiXCR, applied by TCRdb to the 5' RACE reads, yields one record per CDR3 protein. The data contain about 9,600 distinct CDR3 sequences, around 6.3% of them singletons. The specimen was lung tumor tissue, collected at surgery. The receptor set was obtained from a female donor with early-stage non-small cell lung cancer. Each CDR3 is given with its conserved first and last residue. D genes are given only for firm matches. Clone size is not always given. Where it is, it says once, few, many or a class for expanded clones.

j_gene,v_gene,abundance,d_gene,CDR3nt,CDR3aa
TRBJ2-1,TRBV29-1,few,TRBD2,TGCAGCGTTGAAGATATGACTAGCGGGAGAGGTGAGCAGTTCTTC,CSVEDMTSGRGEQFF
TRBJ2-2,TRBV5-4,few,NA,TGTGCCAGCAGCTTTTACGGACCGGGACTCCTCACCGGGGAGCTGTTTTTT,CASSFYGPGLLTGELFF
TRBJ2-3,TRBV29-1,medium-sized,NA,TGCACTGTACGGGTTAACCAGGATACGCAGTATTTT,CTVRVNQDTQYF
TRBJ2-2,TRBV2,NA,TRBD1,TGTGCCAGCAGTTCTCAGGGGGCGAACACCGGGGAGCTGTTTTTT,CASSSQGANTGELFF
TRBJ2-3,TRBV6-5,large,TRBD1,TGTGCCAGCAGTGACAGGGCCGGGGCCACAGATACGCAGTATTTT,CASSDRAGATDTQYF
TRBJ2-7,TRBV11-2,NA,NA,TGTGCCAGCAGCTTTGGTCCGGGGTACGAGCAGTACTTC,CASSFGPGYEQYF
TRBJ2-2,TRBV15,NA,NA,TGTGCCACCAGCAGAGGGGGGTACACCGGGGAGCTGTTTTTT,CATSRGGYTGELFF
TRBJ1-2,TRBV6-1,many,NA,TGTGCCAGCACAAATTCTGAGGCAGCTGCGGAAGTCACCTTC,CASTNSEAAAEVTF
TRBJ2-3,TRBV4-3,few,TRBD1,TGCGCCAGCAGCCACACCTCGACAGGGGCCGATACGCAGTATTTT,CASSHTSTGADTQYF
TRBJ1-1,TRBV27,large,NA,TGTGCCAGCAGTTTTGGGGCGTACACTGAAGCTTTCTTT,CASSFGAYTEAFF
TRBJ1-5,TRBV28,few,NA,TGTGCCAGCAGTTCATCAGGGCATCAGCCCCAGCATTTT,CASSSSGHQPQHF
TRBJ1-2,TRBV7-8,medium-sized,TRBD1,TGTGCCAGCAGCATCGGGGAGCCGACAGGGGGCTACACCTTC,CASSIGEPTGGYTF
TRBJ2-3,TRBV10-3,many,TRBD2,TGTGCCACCCGACTTGGACTAGCGGGGAGCACAGATACGCAGTATTTT,CATRLGLAGSTDTQYF
TRBJ1-5,TRBV6-5,many,NA,TGTGCCAGCACGAATGGGTTCAATCAGCCCCAGCATTTT,CASTNGFNQPQHF
TRBJ2-3,TRBV18,few,NA,TGTGCCAGCTCACCCCCAGCCCCTAGCACAGATACGCAGTATTTT,CASSPPAPSTDTQYF
TRBJ2-2,TRBV12-3/TRBV12-4,medium-sized,TRBD1,TGTGCCAGCAGTACCTGGGACAGGGAGGACGGGGAGCTGTTTTTT,CASSTWDREDGELFF
TRBJ2-1,TRBV11-1,NA,NA,TGTGCCAGCAGCTTAGACTCGCCTCACCCTTACAATGAGCAGTTCTTC,CASSLDSPHPYNEQFF
TRBJ2-1,TRBV19,medium-sized,TRBD2,TGTGCCAGTAGTGCTAGTAGCGGGGGGGCCTTTTTTTATGAGCAGTTCTTC,CASSASSGGAFFYEQFF
TRBJ2-5,TRBV18,many,NA,TGTGCCAGCTCACCATCTGGGCAAGAGACCCAGTACTTC,CASSPSGQETQYF
TRBJ1-2,TRBV28,NA,NA,TGTGCGTTAAGACAGGATAACTATGGCTACACCTTC,CALRQDNYGYTF
TRBJ1-5,TRBV28,few,NA,TGTGCCAGCAGTCCCCCCCCGGGGGGGCCGAGCAATCAGCCCCAGCATTTT,CASSPPPGGPSNQPQHF
TRBJ1-6,TRBV20-1,few,NA,TGCAGTGCTAGACGCCCAGGGCTTTCGGATTCACCCCTCCACTTT,CSARRPGLSDSPLHF
TRBJ1-1,TRBV5-1,many,NA,TGCGCCAGCAGCAGGGGTGGGTCAGGGCCGAACACTGAAGCTTTCTTT,CASSRGGSGPNTEAFF
TRBJ2-7,TRBV7-6,few,NA,TGTGCCAGCAGCTTAGGGGTATCGGTACAGGACAGCTCCTACGAGCAGTACTTC,CASSLGVSVQDSSYEQYF
TRBJ2-3,TRBV20-1,many,TRBD2,TGCAGTGCACGGACTAGCGGGAGTAATAGGGCTAGCACAGATACGCAGTATTTT,CSARTSGSNRASTDTQYF
TRBJ2-1,TRBV6-2/TRBV6-3,few,NA,TGTGCCAGCAGTCCAAGGAATGAGCAGTTCTTC,CASSPRNEQFF
TRBJ2-3,TRBV27,medium-sized,TRBD2,TGTGCCAGCAGTGGGCTAGCGGGGAGGATTACTAGCACAGATACGCAGTATTTT,CASSGLAGRITSTDTQYF
TRBJ2-2,TRBV5-4,many,TRBD2,TGTGCCAGCAGCTTGTATAGTGGGCGGGAGGCCGGGGAGCTGTTTTTT,CASSLYSGREAGELFF
TRBJ1-1,TRBV27,many,NA,TGTGCCAGCAGTACAGGACAGACTGTGAACACTGAAGCTTTCTTT,CASSTGQTVNTEAFF
TRBJ1-2,TRBV10-3,few,NA,TGTGTCATCTGGGAGCCAGGGTCCCGCTACACCTTC,CVIWEPGSRYTF
TRBJ1-4,TRBV7-6,medium-sized,NA,TGTGCCAGCAGCTCATCTGAAAAACTGTTTTTT,CASSSSEKLFF
TRBJ2-7,TRBV5-1,many,NA,TGCGCCAGCAGGTTGTCCCTGACAGGAACCTACGAGCAGTACTTC,CASRLSLTGTYEQYF
TRBJ2-3,TRBV18,medium-sized,NA,TGTGCCAGCTCAGCGGGGAAACTGCCATCTACGCAGTATTTT,CASSAGKLPSTQYF
TRBJ1-1,TRBV29-1,many,NA,TGCAGCGTTGGGATCCCGGGACAGAACACTGAAGCTTTCTTT,CSVGIPGQNTEAFF
TRBJ1-6,TRBV3-1,many,TRBD1,TGTGCCAGCAGCCGCGGACAGGGCTATAATTCACCCCTCCACTTT,CASSRGQGYNSPLHF
TRBJ2-5,TRBV7-2,many,NA,TGTGCCAGCAGCTTAGAATCTAAAGAGACCCAGTACTTC,CASSLESKETQYF
TRBJ1-6,TRBV5-5,NA,TRBD1,TGTGCCAGCAGCTTGGACAGGGGGCCGAATTCACCCCTCCACTTT,CASSLDRGPNSPLHF
TRBJ2-1,TRBV11-2,NA,TRBD1,TGTGCCAGCAGCTTAATGGGCAGGGGGACCTACAATGAGCAGTTCTTC,CASSLMGRGTYNEQFF
TRBJ2-7,TRBV6-2/TRBV6-3,many,NA,TGTGCCAGCAGTCCATACCCCAAGCAGGTCTCCTACGAGCAGTACTTC,CASSPYPKQVSYEQYF
TRBJ2-5,TRBV3-1,few,NA,TGTGCCAGCAGCCCAGACCGGGCAATCCAAGAGACCCAGTACTTC,CASSPDRAIQETQYF
TRBJ1-6,TRBV11-2,medium-sized,TRBD1,TGTGCCAGCAGCCTCTTAACCGGGACAGGGGGCGCTCCCCTCCACTTT,CASSLLTGTGGAPLHF
TRBJ2-1,TRBV27,NA,TRBD1,TGTGCCAGCAGACCCCGCAGGGCACAGGGGTCCTACAATGAGCAGTTCTTC,CASRPRRAQGSYNEQFF
TRBJ2-2,TRBV12-3/TRBV12-4,NA,NA,TGTGCCAGCAGTTTGCAGGGCAAGGGCGGGGAGCTGTTTTTT,CASSLQGKGGELFF
TRBJ2-5,TRBV4-1,NA,NA,TGCGCCAGCAGCCAAGATCTATCAGAGACCCAGTACTTC,CASSQDLSETQYF
TRBJ2-3,TRBV19,medium-sized,TRBD2,TGTGCCAGTGCGGGGGGACTAGCGAGCGATACGCAGTATTTT,CASAGGLASDTQYF
TRBJ2-2,TRBV12-3/TRBV12-4,NA,TRBD1,TGTGCCAGCAGTTTATTCCAGGGGGCTCCCGGGGAGCTGTTTTTT,CASSLFQGAPGELFF
TRBJ2-5,TRBV7-9,medium-sized,TRBD2,TGTGCCAGCAGCTTAGGTGTGACTAGCGGACAAGAGACCCAGTACTTC,CASSLGVTSGQETQYF
TRBJ2-1,TRBV20-1,many,TRBD1,TGCAGTGCTAGCCTAGGACAGGGGTCCTACAATGAGCAGTTCTTC,CSASLGQGSYNEQFF
TRBJ2-7,TRBV5-1,few,NA,TGCGCCAGCAGCTCCCAATGGGGACCGGGACGGGCGATGTTGGACGAGCAGTACTTC,CASSSQWGPGRAMLDEQYF